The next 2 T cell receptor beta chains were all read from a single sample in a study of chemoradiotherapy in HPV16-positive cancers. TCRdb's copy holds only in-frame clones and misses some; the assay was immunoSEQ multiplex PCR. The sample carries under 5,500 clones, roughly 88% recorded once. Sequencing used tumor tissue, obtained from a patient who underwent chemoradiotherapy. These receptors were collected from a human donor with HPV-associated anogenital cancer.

The CDR3 here is CASSSGLSPSTDTQYF. The CDR3, as DNA: TGTGCCAGCAGTTCCGGACTATCTCCTAGCACAGATACGCAGTATTTT. The rearrangement joins TRBV28 to TRBJ2-3; D is possibly TRBD2 (6 bases). The V end was cut by 4 bases, the J end by 0 bases, with 14 bases between. Germline assignment: CDR1 MDHEN and CDR2 SYDVKM. The CDR3 contains 16 residues.

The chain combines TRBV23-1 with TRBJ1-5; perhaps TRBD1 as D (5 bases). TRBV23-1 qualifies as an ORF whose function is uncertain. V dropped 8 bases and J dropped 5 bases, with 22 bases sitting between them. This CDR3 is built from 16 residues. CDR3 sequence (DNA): TGCGCCAGCTCCCAAAGAGGGTCGGGGGGTGATCAGCCCCAGCATTTT. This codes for CASSQRGSGGDQPQHF.